A selection of T cell receptor beta chains follows, all from one sample in a study of cytomegalovirus exposure and HLA in healthy donors. TCRdb's table, derived via immunoSEQ multiplex PCR, lists solely in-frame clones and lacks some. The data contain about 340,000 clones, more than 80% of them seen just once; the ten biggest clones take up about 0.8%. The sample comprised PBMCs. Source of these receptors: a woman in her late teens or twenties in good health and CMV-seronegative. The CDR3 runs from the conserved cysteine through the conserved F or W. A D gene is named only where the DNA matches it firmly. A clone size is listed for some rows: how often the clone was seen (once, few, many), or a class if it is expanded.

D: TRBD1; V: TRBV29-1; J: TRBJ1-1; length: 15; size: once; CDR3: CSVEGNQGAWTEAFF; DNA: TGCAGCGTTGAGGGAAACCAGGGGGCTTGGACTGAAGCTTTCTTT
D: -; V: TRBV20-1; J: TRBJ2-7; length: 11; size: -; CDR3: CSAQDKYEQYF; DNA: TGCAGTGCTCAGGACAAGTACGAGCAGTACTTC
D: -; V: TRBV9; J: TRBJ1-4; length: 15; size: -; CDR3: CASSVGGSTNEKLFF; DNA: TGTGCCAGCAGCGTAGGAGGGTCAACTAATGAAAAACTGTTTTTT
D: TRBD1; V: TRBV10-3; J: TRBJ1-4; length: 13; size: -; CDR3: CAIRDRGSEKLFF; DNA: TGTGCCATCAGGGACAGGGGATCAGAAAAACTGTTTTTT
D: -; V: TRBV7-3; J: TRBJ2-7; length: 13; size: -; CDR3: CASKGQRSYEQYF; DNA: TGTGCCAGCAAGGGGCAGAGATCCTACGAGCAGTACTTC
D: -; V: TRBV4-2; J: TRBJ2-3; length: 13; size: -; CDR3: CASSQDLSYTQYF; DNA: TGTGCCAGCAGCCAAGATCTTTCTTATACGCAGTATTTT
D: -; V: TRBV5-1; J: TRBJ2-1; length: 12; size: -; CDR3: CASSRERNEQFF; DNA: TGCGCCAGCAGCCGCGAGAGGAATGAGCAGTTCTTC
D: -; V: TRBV28; J: TRBJ2-1; length: 16; size: -; CDR3: CASSFGGRGGGNEQFF; DNA: TGTGCCAGCAGTTTTGGTGGGAGAGGCGGCGGGAATGAGCAGTTCTTC
D: -; V: TRBV6-6; J: TRBJ2-7; length: 13; size: -; CDR3: CASAPGLVEKQYF; DNA: TGTGCCAGCGCCCCCGGTCTAGTGGAGAAGCAGTACTTC
D: -; V: TRBV9; J: TRBJ1-2; length: 14; size: -; CDR3: CASSVVREGGGYTF; DNA: TGTGCCAGCAGCGTAGTCAGGGAAGGAGGGGGCTACACCTTC
D: -; V: TRBV19; J: TRBJ1-5; length: 13; size: -; CDR3: CASRQDAFQPQHF; DNA: TGTGCCAGCAGACAGGATGCTTTTCAGCCCCAGCATTTT
D: TRBD2; V: TRBV5-1; J: TRBJ2-7; length: 15; size: -; CDR3: CASSLGLAGAYEQYF; DNA: TGCGCCAGCAGCTTGGGGCTAGCGGGAGCCTACGAGCAGTACTTC
D: TRBD1; V: TRBV18; J: TRBJ2-7; length: 17; size: -; CDR3: CASSPPDDRVSSYEQYF; DNA: TGTGCCAGCTCACCTCCCGACGACAGGGTGTCTTCCTACGAGCAGTACTTC
D: TRBD1; V: TRBV28; J: TRBJ2-7; length: 14; size: once; CDR3: CASISDDRGYEQYF; DNA: TGTGCCAGCATATCAGACGACAGGGGATACGAGCAGTACTTC
D: TRBD1; V: TRBV9; J: TRBJ1-1; length: 14; size: -; CDR3: CASTTGDSSSKAFF; DNA: TGTGCCAGCACCACTGGGGACAGCTCCTCTAAAGCTTTCTTT
D: -; V: TRBV6-6; J: TRBJ2-1; length: 13; size: -; CDR3: CASSPQTSDGWFF; DNA: TGTGCCAGCAGTCCACAGACTAGTGATGGGTGGTTCTTC
D: -; V: TRBV13; J: TRBJ2-5; length: 14; size: -; CDR3: CASSLVAEQETQYF; DNA: TGTGCCAGCAGCTTAGTAGCGGAACAAGAGACCCAGTACTTC
D: -; V: TRBV19; J: TRBJ1-4; length: 13; size: -; CDR3: CASSTTGMEKLFF; DNA: TGTGCCAGTAGTACCACAGGGATGGAAAAACTGTTTTTT
D: -; V: TRBV6-1; J: TRBJ2-2; length: 14; size: -; CDR3: CASSEVPPAGELFF; DNA: TGTGCCAGCAGTGAAGTCCCTCCCGCCGGGGAGCTGTTTTTT
D: TRBD2; V: TRBV5-4; J: TRBJ2-1; length: 15; size: -; CDR3: CASSLGTSGSNEQFF; DNA: TGTGCCAGCAGTCTGGGGACTAGCGGTTCCAATGAGCAGTTCTTC
D: TRBD1; V: TRBV7-7; J: TRBJ2-5; length: 16; size: -; CDR3: CASSLSTGQGVETQYF; DNA: TGTGCCAGCAGCTTAAGCACGGGACAGGGTGTGGAGACCCAGTACTTC
D: -; V: TRBV27; J: TRBJ2-7; length: 14; size: few; CDR3: CASSLGPLADEQYF; DNA: TGTGCCAGCAGTTTAGGTCCACTCGCGGACGAGCAGTACTTC
D: -; V: TRBV5-1; J: TRBJ2-5; length: 12; size: -; CDR3: CASREGQETQYF; DNA: TGCGCCAGCAGGGAGGGGCAAGAGACCCAGTACTTC
D: -; V: TRBV7-6; J: TRBJ1-4; length: 14; size: -; CDR3: CASSLLSTNEKLFF; DNA: TGTGCCAGCAGCCTACTGTCAACTAATGAAAAACTGTTTTTT
D: -; V: TRBV28; J: TRBJ2-7; length: 14; size: -; CDR3: CASSLFQGIHEQYF; DNA: TGTGCCAGCAGTTTATTTCAGGGAATACACGAGCAGTACTTC
D: TRBD2; V: TRBV11-1; J: TRBJ2-3; length: 16; size: -; CDR3: CASSVGLAGYFDTQYF; DNA: TGTGCCAGCAGCGTAGGACTAGCGGGATATTTTGATACGCAGTATTTT
D: TRBD1; V: TRBV5-4; J: TRBJ1-2; length: 16; size: -; CDR3: CASRAGQGIPNYGYTF; DNA: TGTGCCAGCAGGGCGGGACAGGGGATCCCTAACTATGGCTACACCTTC
D: TRBD1; V: TRBV18; J: TRBJ1-1; length: 14; size: -; CDR3: CASSPKTGGTEAFF; DNA: TGTGCCAGCTCACCTAAGACAGGGGGCACTGAAGCTTTCTTT
D: -; V: TRBV11-2; J: TRBJ2-3; length: 15; size: -; CDR3: CASRWRGRDTDTQYF; DNA: TGTGCCAGCAGATGGAGAGGGCGAGACACAGATACGCAGTATTTT
D: TRBD2; V: TRBV5-1; J: TRBJ2-3; length: 16; size: -; CDR3: CASSFGTSPITDTQYF; DNA: TGCGCCAGCAGCTTCGGGACTAGCCCGATTACAGATACGCAGTATTTT
D: TRBD2; V: TRBV10-2; J: TRBJ2-5; length: 14; size: -; CDR3: CASSGTSGQETQYF; DNA: TGCGCCAGCTCTGGGACTAGCGGCCAAGAGACCCAGTACTTC
D: TRBD1; V: TRBV5-1; J: TRBJ2-5; length: 13; size: -; CDR3: CASSGTVQETQYF; DNA: TGCGCCAGCAGCGGGACAGTCCAAGAGACCCAGTACTTC
D: TRBD2; V: TRBV27; J: TRBJ2-1; length: 18; size: -; CDR3: CASSWSLAGGILYNEQFF; DNA: TGTGCCAGCAGTTGGTCCCTAGCGGGAGGGATTCTCTACAATGAGCAGTTCTTC
D: TRBD2; V: TRBV7-6; J: TRBJ2-1; length: 17; size: -; CDR3: CASSLAVPSGGRNEQFF; DNA: TGTGCCAGCAGCTTAGCCGTCCCTAGCGGAGGAAGGAATGAGCAGTTCTTC
D: TRBD1; V: TRBV5-4; J: TRBJ2-2; length: 15; size: -; CDR3: CASSSGQLNTGELFF; DNA: TGTGCCAGCAGCTCGGGACAGCTGAACACCGGGGAGCTGTTTTTT
D: -; V: TRBV10-2; J: TRBJ1-1; length: 12; size: few; CDR3: CASSDWNTEAFF; DNA: TGCGCCAGCAGTGACTGGAACACTGAAGCTTTCTTT
D: -; V: TRBV28; J: TRBJ2-1; length: 10; size: -; CDR3: CASSNNEQFF; DNA: TGTGCCAGCAGCAACAATGAGCAGTTCTTC
D: TRBD2; V: TRBV13; J: TRBJ2-7; length: 17; size: -; CDR3: CASSGTNGLAARYEQYF; DNA: TGTGCCAGCAGCGGAACCAACGGACTAGCGGCCCGTTACGAGCAGTACTTC
D: -; V: TRBV7-2; J: TRBJ2-7; length: 13; size: -; CDR3: CASSYTQTYEQYF; DNA: TGTGCCAGCAGCTATACACAAACCTACGAGCAGTACTTC
D: TRBD1; V: TRBV5-5; J: TRBJ2-3; length: 16; size: -; CDR3: CASSQGERQPTDTQYF; DNA: TGTGCCAGCAGCCAGGGGGAGCGGCAACCCACAGATACGCAGTATTTT
D: -; V: TRBV6-1; J: TRBJ1-2; length: 14; size: -; CDR3: CASNTPGGREGYTF; DNA: TGTGCCAGCAATACCCCGGGAGGACGGGAAGGCTACACCTTC
D: TRBD2; V: TRBV28; J: TRBJ2-7; length: 15; size: -; CDR3: CASSPLAASTYEQYF; DNA: TGTGCCAGCAGCCCTCTAGCGGCCTCCACCTACGAGCAGTACTTC
D: -; V: TRBV29-1; J: TRBJ1-1; length: 14; size: -; CDR3: CSGAQGLGNTEAFF; DNA: TGCAGTGGGGCTCAGGGGCTTGGAAACACTGAAGCTTTCTTT
D: TRBD1; V: TRBV6-1; J: TRBJ2-1; length: 12; size: -; CDR3: CASSEIGDRQFF; DNA: TGTGCCAGCAGTGAAATAGGGGACAGGCAGTTCTTC
D: -; V: TRBV9; J: TRBJ2-3; length: 14; size: -; CDR3: CASSVRVSTDTQYF; DNA: TGTGCCAGCAGCGTACGGGTTTCCACAGATACGCAGTATTTT
D: -; V: TRBV4-3; J: TRBJ2-7; length: 15; size: -; CDR3: CASSQDGGNYYEQYF; DNA: TGCGCCAGCAGCCAAGATGGGGGGAACTACTACGAGCAGTACTTC
D: TRBD1; V: TRBV5-6; J: TRBJ2-1; length: 17; size: -; CDR3: CASSLASGGSSYNEQFF; DNA: TGTGCCAGCAGCTTGGCGTCAGGGGGAAGCTCCTACAATGAGCAGTTCTTC
D: -; V: TRBV11-2; J: TRBJ2-7; length: 18; size: -; CDR3: CASSLRGRGPTRDYEQYF; DNA: TGTGCCAGCAGCTTACGCGGACGTGGGCCTACTCGGGACTACGAGCAGTACTTC
D: -; V: TRBV23-1; J: TRBJ1-5; length: 17; size: -; CDR3: CASSQSRGRCGNQPQHF; DNA: TGCGCCAGCAGTCAATCCCGTGGCAGGTGCGGCAATCAGCCCCAGCATTTT
D: TRBD1; V: TRBV6-1; J: TRBJ2-7; length: 14; size: -; CDR3: CASKEPTGGYEQYF; DNA: TGTGCCAGCAAAGAACCTACAGGGGGTTACGAGCAGTACTTC
D: TRBD2; V: TRBV27; J: TRBJ2-7; length: 16; size: -; CDR3: CATSKGLAGGSYEQYF; DNA: TGTGCCACCTCGAAGGGCCTAGCGGGAGGTTCCTACGAGCAGTACTTC
D: TRBD2; V: TRBV28; J: TRBJ2-7; length: 15; size: -; CDR3: CASNPSGGRLEEQYF; DNA: TGTGCCAGCAACCCAAGCGGGGGGCGCCTGGAAGAGCAGTACTTC
D: TRBD2; V: TRBV9; J: TRBJ2-2; length: 16; size: -; CDR3: CASSVNGGSDTGELFF; DNA: TGTGCCAGCAGCGTAAATGGCGGGAGCGACACCGGGGAGCTGTTTTTT
D: TRBD1; V: TRBV5-1; J: TRBJ1-2; length: 14; size: -; CDR3: CASSSTGANYGYTF; DNA: TGCGCCAGCAGCTCGACAGGGGCCAACTATGGCTACACCTTC
D: TRBD2; V: TRBV7-6; J: TRBJ2-7; length: 12; size: -; CDR3: CATREGTYEQYF; DNA: TGTGCCACGCGGGAGGGAACCTACGAGCAGTACTTC
D: -; V: TRBV18; J: TRBJ2-7; length: 15; size: -; CDR3: CASSPSDSVSYEQYF; DNA: TGTGCCAGCTCACCTTCCGATTCGGTCTCCTACGAGCAGTACTTC
D: -; V: TRBV7-9; J: TRBJ1-1; length: 13; size: -; CDR3: CASTLSGALEAFF; DNA: TGTGCCAGCACCCTCTCAGGGGCCCTTGAAGCTTTCTTT
D: TRBD1; V: TRBV6-5; J: TRBJ1-2; length: 12; size: -; CDR3: CASSSTGYGYTF; DNA: TGTGCCAGCAGTTCGACAGGGTATGGCTACACCTTC
D: -; V: TRBV7-9; J: TRBJ1-2; length: 13; size: -; CDR3: CASSLAASYGYTF; DNA: TGTGCCAGCAGCTTAGCGGCCAGCTATGGCTACACCTTC
D: TRBD1; V: TRBV9; J: TRBJ2-7; length: 12; size: -; CDR3: CASSVGTGEQYF; DNA: TGTGCCAGCAGCGTGGGGACAGGGGAGCAGTACTTC